The 28 T cell receptor beta chains presented below share a single source sample, sequenced in a study of patients and donors after allogeneic stem cell transplantation. Each CDR3 protein is one row after TCRdb ran MiXCR on the RT-PCR reads. The sample has hundreds of thousands of distinct CDR3 sequences, roughly 16% seen once. The sequencing sample was made of blood, either unsorted or a sorted T cell fraction (not recorded which). The receptors come from a human donor who was either an allogeneic HSCT recipient or a stem cell or donor lymphocyte infusion donor (not recorded which). It is not recorded whose cells these are; they may come from a transplant donor.

This clonotype was recorded a few times. The chain links TRBV28 to TRBJ1-1; TRBD1 matches at 10 bases. This CDR3 spans 17 amino acids. The germline gives CDR1 MDHEN, CDR2 SYDVKM. J lost 1 base, V lost 4 bases, and 9 bases had no gene match. The CDR3 nucleotides are TGTGCCAGCAGTTCCGCCGGGACAGGGGCTAAGAACACTGAAGCTTTCTTT. Protein product: CASSSAGTGAKNTEAFF.

The gene calls are TRBV9 and TRBJ2-1; D is unclear. The CDR3 has 12 residues. The germline CDR1 and CDR2 sequences are SGDLS and YYNGEE. V lost 4 bases to trimming and J lost 4 bases, with 6 bases between them. The CDR3 DNA sequence: TGTGCCAGCAGCCCTCATTACAATGAGCAGTTCTTC. As protein: CASSPHYNEQFF.

This clonotype was counted between two and nine times. The V and J genes are TRBV12-3 or TRBV12-4 and TRBJ1-1, with 8 positions matching TRBD1. CDR3 length equals 13 residues. V dropped 6 bases and J dropped 5; count of bases not matched to a gene: 5. CDR3 protein: CASSDRGRTEAFF. The CDR3 DNA is TGTGCCAGCAGCGACAGGGGACGAACTGAAGCTTTCTTT.

This rearrangement joins TRBV20-1 to TRBJ2-1; D is undetermined. V shed 3 bases and J shed 5 bases, with 5 bases lying between them. The CDR3 extends over 11 amino acids. Germline V CDR1 and CDR2: DFQATT, SNEGSKA (reference sequence). CDR3 amino acids: CSASPHNEQFF. CDR3 bases: TGCAGTGCTAGCCCCCACAATGAGCAGTTCTTC.

This clonotype was found a few times. The gene calls are TRBV7-9 and TRBJ2-7; maybe TRBD2 (5 bases). The CDR3 length is 15 residues. CDR1 and CDR2 (germline): SEHNR, FQNEAQ (reference sequence). Trimming took off 1 base at V and 6 bases at J, with 16 bases between the two ends. The DNA of the CDR3 is TGTGCCAGCAGCTTAGGAGTTTGGGAAGAGGGCGAGCAGTACTTC. This translates into CASSLGVWEEGEQYF.

This clonotype was counted many times. The chain uses TRBV3-1 and TRBJ2-2; D gene uncertain. Per the germline V gene, CDR1 is LGHDT and CDR2 is YNNKEL (reference sequence). This CDR3 is built from 11 residues. V lost 5 bases, J lost 7 bases, and 5 bases lay in between. In nucleotides, the CDR3 is TGTGCCAGCAGCGGAAGCGGGGAGCTGTTTTTT. Translation gives CASSGSGELFF.

This clonotype was picked up many times. The J gene is TRBJ2-2, the V gene TRBV24-1, with 9 bases identical to TRBD2. V lost 4 bases and J lost 3; bases outside the gene matches: 5. Germline values: CDR1 KGHDR, CDR2 SFDVKD. This CDR3 is built from 16 residues. The CDR3 loop is CATSDLTSGYTGELFF. In nucleotides, the CDR3 is TGTGCCACCAGTGACCTGACTAGCGGATACACCGGGGAGCTGTTTTTT.

This CDR3 reads CASSTTGRGRGDTQYF. The CDR3 DNA is TGTGCCAGCAGCACGACCGGGCGGGGACGGGGAGATACGCAGTATTTT. This sequence joins TRBV7-2 and TRBJ2-3, with TRBD2 as a possible D gene (6 bases). In germline, CDR1 is SGHTA, CDR2 FQGNSA. The V gene lost 5 bases and the J gene lost 5 bases, with 20 bases spanning the gap. This CDR3 comprises 16 residues.

V and J are TRBV3-1 and TRBJ1-5; the D is unclear. This CDR3 spans 11 amino acids. Germline V gene sequence: CDR1 LGHDT, CDR2 YNNKEL (reference sequence). V was cut by 3 bases and J by 7 bases, with 4 bases left in between. The chain's CDR3 is CASSHWQPQHF. DNA of the CDR3: TGTGCCAGCAGCCACTGGCAGCCCCAGCATTTT.

V and J are TRBV9 and TRBJ1-2; 9 bases are shared with TRBD1. The CDR3 is 15 amino acids. V gave up 2 bases and J gave up 7 bases; unmatched junction bases: 9. The V gene's germline CDR1 is SGDLS and CDR2 YYNGEE. CDR3 DNA: TGTGCCAGCAGCGTCCCGGGACAGGGATCGGGTGGCTACACCTTC. This gives the protein CASSVPGQGSGGYTF.

Worth noting for this clonotype: A read error may produce the germline difference seen at one junction end. The chain combines TRBV6-5 with TRBJ2-3, with 7 bases fitting TRBD2. This CDR3 spans 11 amino acids. Germline-derived CDR1 and CDR2 are MNHEY and SVGAGI. The CDR3 sequence: CASSYGTIEIF. CDR3 coding DNA: TGTGCCAGCAGTTACGGGACTATAGAGATTTTT.

This clonotype came up a few times. The CDR3 here is CSARDSGGQRTDTQYF. The CDR3 bases are TGCAGTGCTAGAGATTCCGGGGGACAGCGCACAGATACGCAGTATTTT. The rearrangement joins TRBV20-1 to TRBJ2-3; D may be TRBD1 (7 bases). Per the germline V gene, CDR1 is DFQATT and CDR2 is SNEGSKA (reference sequence). The CDR3 extends over 16 amino acids. The germline V and J ends were trimmed by 0 bases and 1 base, with 14 bases remaining between them.

This clonotype has just a few counts. The chain couples TRBV9 to TRBJ1-2; no clear D gene. The germline V gene encodes CDR1 SGDLS and CDR2 YYNGEE. This CDR3 spans 13 amino acids. Trimming removed 4 bases at V and 4 bases at J, with 11 bases between. CDR3 protein: CASSTTLGYGYTF. The CDR3 region has the DNA TGTGCCAGCAGCACGACCTTGGGCTATGGCTACACCTTC.

This chain connects TRBV7-9 to TRBJ1-5; possible D gene TRBD1, 6 bases. V was pared by 4 bases and J by 1 base, with 17 bases between. The CDR3 runs 17 residues. The V gene's germline CDR1 is SEHNR and CDR2 FQNEAQ (reference sequence). The CDR3 sequence is CASSSTGTTQSNQPQHF. In DNA form, the CDR3 reads TGTGCCAGCAGCTCAACAGGGACAACTCAAAGCAATCAGCCCCAGCATTTT.

Only a few counts were recorded for this clonotype. This sequence joins TRBV5-1 and TRBJ2-1; D not certain. This CDR3 comprises 14 residues. Deletions cut 5 bases from V and 7 bases from J, with 16 bases between. Germline V gene sequence: CDR1 SGHRS, CDR2 YFSETQ. CDR3 DNA: TGCGCCAGCAGTCCAAAGCCTGGCGCAAATGAGCAGTTCTTC. Its translation is CASSPKPGANEQFF.

This clonotype showed up just a few times. The J gene is TRBJ1-1, the V gene TRBV3-1; TRBD1 agrees at 9 bases. This CDR3 has 15 amino acids. Germline assignment: CDR1 LGHDT and CDR2 YNNKEL (reference sequence). The J segment lost 5 bases and the V segment lost 6 bases, leaving 10 bases of the junction unmatched. The CDR3 sequence is CASRPYLDRGTEAFF. The CDR3 DNA reads as TGTGCCAGCAGACCCTACCTGGACAGGGGAACTGAAGCTTTCTTT.

In its sample, this clonotype was seen a few times. The chain uses TRBV11-2 and TRBJ2-7, with 7 bases matching TRBD1. With V trimmed by 0 bases and J by 3 bases, 5 bases remained unmatched. The CDR3 loop spans 15 amino acids. The germline CDR1 and CDR2 sequences are SGHAT and FQNNGV. In DNA form, the CDR3 reads TGTGCCAGCAGCTTAGATCCGACAGGGTACTACGAGCAGTACTTC. Its protein is CASSLDPTGYYEQYF.

This clonotype was counted between two and nine times. The V gene is TRBV9, the J gene TRBJ2-5; 7 positions match TRBD2. The CDR3 is 13 amino acids. Losses at the gene ends were 1 base for V and 4 bases for J; bases not matched to a gene: 1. The germline CDR1 and CDR2 sequences are SGDLS and YYNGEE. Here the CDR3 DNA reads TGTGCCAGCAGCGTACGCGGGAGAGAGACCCAGTACTTC. This translates into CASSVRGRETQYF. Complete variable domain (other parts from reference TRBV9 and TRBJ2-5): DSGVTQTPKHLITATGQRVTLRCSPRSGDLSVYWYQQSLDQGLQFLIQYYNGEERAKGNILERFSAQQFPDLHSELNLSSLELGDSALYFCASSVRGRETQYFGPGTRLLVL.

V and J are TRBV25-1 and TRBJ1-1; the D is unclear. The CDR3 spans 14 residues. The V end was cut by 1 base, the J end by 6 bases, with 12 bases between. The germline gives CDR1 MGHDK, CDR2 SYGVNS. CDR3 sequence: CASSEFGGMAEAFF. The CDR3 DNA reads TGTGCCAGCAGTGAATTTGGAGGGATGGCTGAAGCTTTCTTT.

This clonotype came up once. The chain couples TRBV20-1 to TRBJ2-7; TRBD2 aligns across 14 bases. CDR1 is DFQATT and CDR2 is SNEGSKA in the germline V gene (reference sequence). V trimming: 6 bases; J trimming: 3 bases; junction bases outside the gene matches: 16. CDR3 size: 18 residues. The CDR3 region has the DNA TGCAGTGCCGGAGCCGGACTAGCGGGAGGCTCTTGGAGCTACGAGCAGTACTTC. Amino acid sequence: CSAGAGLAGGSWSYEQYF.

This clonotype has only a few counts. The V gene is TRBV7-8, the J gene TRBJ2-7; D might be TRBD2 (6 bases). With 5 bases removed from V and 3 bases from J, the gap between germline ends came to 20 bases. CDR3 size: 16 residues. Germline V lookup: CDR1 SGHVS, CDR2 FQNEAQ. The CDR3 loop is CASSLGIPGDGYEQYF. The CDR3 DNA reads TGTGCCAGCAGCCTAGGGATCCCGGGAGATGGCTACGAGCAGTACTTC.

The V call is TRBV2, the J call TRBJ2-1; D gene uncertain. The CDR3 runs 13 residues. Per the germline V gene, CDR1 is SNHLY and CDR2 is FYNNEI. Trimming removed 5 bases at V and 6 bases at J, with 11 bases between. CDR3 DNA sequence: TGTGCCAGCAGTAGGAGCCGGTTCAATGAGCAGTTCTTC. Amino acids: CASSRSRFNEQFF.

This clonotype showed up just a few times. The chain employs TRBV28 and TRBJ2-5; 7 bases are a match to TRBD2. Germline trimming cut 3 bases from V and 6 bases from J; bases unmatched to any gene: 16. Germline assignment: CDR1 MDHEN and CDR2 SYDVKM. There are 17 residues in the CDR3. The CDR3 nucleotides read TGTGCCAGCAGTTTCCGGTTGGTTCCTAGCGGTGAGAAGACCCAGTACTTC. Protein: CASSFRLVPSGEKTQYF.

This clonotype was picked up a small number of times. The V and J genes are TRBV4-3 and TRBJ1-6; TRBD1 matches 7 bases. V dropped 6 bases and J dropped 7; count of bases not matched to a gene: 6. Germline assignment: CDR1 LGHNA and CDR2 YSLEER. The CDR3 covers 14 residues. CDR3 coding DNA: TGCGCCAGCAGGATGACAGGGCCAAATTCACCCCTCCACTTT. Translating it yields CASRMTGPNSPLHF.

This sequence joins TRBV15 and TRBJ2-7; no clear D gene. CDR3 length: 12 amino acids. Germline CDR1 and CDR2: LNHNV and YYDKDF (reference sequence). V was trimmed by 0 bases and J by 7 bases, leaving 7 bases between them. CDR3 loop: CATSRDVREQYF. CDR3 bases: TGTGCCACCAGCAGAGATGTACGGGAGCAGTACTTC.

In this sample, this clonotype turned up a few times. The rearrangement links TRBV18 to TRBJ2-4; the D gene is possibly TRBD1 (5 bases). This CDR3 is built from 15 residues. Germline CDR1 KGHSH, CDR2 LQKENI. Trimming took 3 bases from V and 8 from J, leaving 17 bases between them. The CDR3 is CASSPFAKGQDIQYF. The CDR3 DNA sequence: TGTGCCAGCTCACCTTTCGCCAAGGGGCAGGACATTCAGTACTTC.

This clonotype was seen a handful of times. The V gene is TRBV6-1, the J gene TRBJ1-6; D may be TRBD1 (5 bases). The CDR3 length is 15 residues. The germline gives CDR1 MNHNS, CDR2 SASEGT. V dropped 5 bases and J dropped 6 bases, with 14 bases sitting between them. CDR3 in amino acids: CASSPGGVGNSPLHF. In DNA form, the CDR3 reads TGTGCCAGCAGTCCCGGGGGGGTTGGTAATTCACCCCTCCACTTT.

This clonotype was seen a few times. The chain recombines TRBV20-1 with TRBJ2-3; 7 bases align to TRBD2. Losses at the gene ends were 3 bases for V and 0 bases for J; bases not matched to a gene: 6. The CDR3 consists of 15 residues. Germline CDR1 DFQATT, CDR2 SNEGSKA (reference sequence). CDR3 in DNA: TGCAGTGCTAGTGAGGCGGGAGCTAGCACAGATACGCAGTATTTT. It is translated as CSASEAGASTDTQYF.